Below, 7 T cell receptor beta chains from the same sample are listed, as sequenced in a study of blood T cells in healthy people across ages. Then a second PCR, running about 6 to 11 cycles, was carried out with a sample-barcoded 5' primer and a J-beta primer mix. TCRdb analysed the 5' RACE reads with MiXCR anew, one entry per CDR3 protein. The repertoire holds roughly 1.9 million distinct CDR3 sequences, with around 42% as singletons. Sequenced input: blood. The origin of the receptors is a human donor in good health.

The rearrangement links TRBV6-2 or TRBV6-3 to TRBJ1-5; 7 bases are a match to TRBD1. The CDR3 is made up of 14 amino acids. From germline, CDR1 is MNHEY and CDR2 SVGEGT. Losses at the gene ends were 6 bases for V and 4 bases for J; bases not matched to a gene: 6. The CDR3 DNA reads as TGTGCCAGCAGATCCAGGGGGGAAAATCAGCCCCAGCATTTT. As protein: CASRSRGENQPQHF.

The genes are TRBV6-4 and TRBJ2-5, with unresolved D. The CDR3 length is 13 residues. Trimming removed 6 bases from V and 5 bases from J, with 13 bases in between. Germline V gene sequence: CDR1 MRHNA, CDR2 SNTAGT. CDR3 residues: CASSQRYGETQYF. The CDR3 bases are TGTGCCAGCAGCCAACGGTATGGGGAGACCCAGTACTTC.

As concerns this clonotype: A much larger clone lies a single base off, so this may be a read error. The chain combines TRBV7-2 with TRBJ1-5, with D unclear. The germline gives CDR1 SGHTA, CDR2 FQGNSA. V was cut by 1 base and J by 5 bases, with 6 bases left in between. CDR3 length equals 13 residues. CDR3 nucleotides: TGTGCCAGCAGCTTAGACTGGGATCAGCCCCAGCATTTT. Protein sequence: CASSLDWDQPQHF.

This clonotype was counted between two and nine times. This rearrangement joins TRBV4-2 to TRBJ1-1; D unclear. Germline CDR1 is LGHNA and CDR2 is YNFKEQ. Between the trimmed V and J ends, which lost 2 bases and 3 bases, there was a span of 10 bases. The CDR3 consists of 14 residues. This chain's CDR3 is CASSQFTGDTEAFF. The CDR3 bases are TGTGCCAGCAGCCAATTTACGGGAGACACTGAAGCTTTCTTT.

This clonotype was picked up a small number of times. The V call is TRBV20-1, the J call TRBJ2-7; D is uncertain. V was clipped by 0 bases and J by 0 bases, with 9 bases between them. Germline assignment: CDR1 DFQATT and CDR2 SNEGSKA (reference sequence). This CDR3 has 14 residues. The CDR3 protein is CSARDPINSYEQYF. Written as DNA, the CDR3 is TGCAGTGCTAGAGATCCAATCAACTCCTACGAGCAGTACTTC.

The rearrangement links TRBV4-1 to TRBJ2-5; D possibly uses TRBD1 or TRBD2 (5 bases each). Trimming shortened V by 4 bases and J by 3 bases, and 15 bases separated the two germline ends. Germline V gene lookup returns CDR1 MGHRA and CDR2 YSYEKL. The CDR3 is made up of 15 amino acids. The CDR3 is CASSPGARRKETQYF. The CDR3 bases are TGCGCCAGCAGCCCCGGGGCTAGGCGGAAAGAGACCCAGTACTTC.

The J gene is TRBJ1-6, the V gene TRBV7-8; 7 positions match TRBD1. There are 14 residues in the CDR3. CDR1 is SGHVS and CDR2 is FQNEAQ in the germline V gene. V shed 5 bases, J shed 5 bases, and the junction held 3 bases outside the gene matches. CDR3: CASSIRGNNSPLHF. The CDR3 bases are TGTGCCAGCAGCATCAGGGGGAATAATTCACCCCTCCACTTT.